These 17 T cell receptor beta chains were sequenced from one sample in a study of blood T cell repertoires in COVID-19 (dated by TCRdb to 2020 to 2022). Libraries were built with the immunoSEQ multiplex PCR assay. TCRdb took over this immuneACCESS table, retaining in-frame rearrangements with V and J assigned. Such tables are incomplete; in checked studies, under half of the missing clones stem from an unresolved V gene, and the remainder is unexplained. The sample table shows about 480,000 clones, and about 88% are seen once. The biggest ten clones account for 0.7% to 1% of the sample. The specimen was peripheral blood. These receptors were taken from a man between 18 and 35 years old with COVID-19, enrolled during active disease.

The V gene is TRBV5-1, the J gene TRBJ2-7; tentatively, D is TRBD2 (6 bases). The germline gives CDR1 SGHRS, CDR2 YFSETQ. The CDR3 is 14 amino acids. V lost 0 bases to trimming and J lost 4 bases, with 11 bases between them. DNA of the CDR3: TGCGCCAGCAGCTTGGCCGGGAGTTTTTACGAGCAGTACTTC. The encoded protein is CASSLAGSFYEQYF.

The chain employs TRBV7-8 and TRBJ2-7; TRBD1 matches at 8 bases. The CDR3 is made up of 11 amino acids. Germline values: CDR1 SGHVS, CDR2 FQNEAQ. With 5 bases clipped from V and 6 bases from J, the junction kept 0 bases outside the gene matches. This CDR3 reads CASSTGGEQYF. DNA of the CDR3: TGTGCCAGCAGCACAGGGGGCGAGCAGTACTTC. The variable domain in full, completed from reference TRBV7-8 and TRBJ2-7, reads GAGVSQSPRYKVAKRGQDVALRCDPISGHVSLFWYQQALGQGPEFLTYFQNEAQLDKSGLPSDRFFAERPEGSVSTLKIQRTQQEDSAVYLCASSTGGEQYFGPGTRLTVT.

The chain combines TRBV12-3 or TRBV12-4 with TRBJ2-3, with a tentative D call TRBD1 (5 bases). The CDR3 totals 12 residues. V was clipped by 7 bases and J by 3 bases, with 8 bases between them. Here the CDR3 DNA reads TGTGCCAGCAATCCAGGGACAGATACGCAGTATTTT. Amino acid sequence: CASNPGTDTQYF.

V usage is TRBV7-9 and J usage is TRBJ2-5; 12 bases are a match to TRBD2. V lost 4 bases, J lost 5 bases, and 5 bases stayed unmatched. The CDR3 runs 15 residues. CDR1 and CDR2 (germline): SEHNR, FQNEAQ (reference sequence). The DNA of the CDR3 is TGTGCCAGCAGCTCTTCTAGCGGGGGGGTCGAGACCCAGTACTTC. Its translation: CASSSSSGGVETQYF.

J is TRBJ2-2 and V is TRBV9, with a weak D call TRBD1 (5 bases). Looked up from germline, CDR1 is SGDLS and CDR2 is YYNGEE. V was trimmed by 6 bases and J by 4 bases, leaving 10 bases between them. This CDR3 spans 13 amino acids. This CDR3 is CASNTRGTGELFF. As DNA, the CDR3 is TGTGCCAGCAATACAAGGGGCACCGGGGAGCTGTTTTTT. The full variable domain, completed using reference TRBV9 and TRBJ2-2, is DSGVTQTPKHLITATGQRVTLRCSPRSGDLSVYWYQQSLDQGLQFLIQYYNGEERAKGNILERFSAQQFPDLHSELNLSSLELGDSALYFCASNTRGTGELFFGEGSRLTVL.

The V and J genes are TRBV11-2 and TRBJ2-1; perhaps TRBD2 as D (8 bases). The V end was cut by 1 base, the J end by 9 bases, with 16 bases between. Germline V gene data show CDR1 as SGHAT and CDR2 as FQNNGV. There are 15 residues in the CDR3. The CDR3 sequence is CASSLGGLAGGEQFF. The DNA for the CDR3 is TGTGCCAGCAGCTTAGGAGGACTAGCAGGGGGTGAGCAGTTCTTC. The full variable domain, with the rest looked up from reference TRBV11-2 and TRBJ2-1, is EAGVAQSPRYKIIEKRQSVAFWCNPISGHATLYWYQQILGQGPKLLIQFQNNGVVDDSQLPKDRFSAERLKGVDSTLKIQPAKLEDSAVYLCASSLGGLAGGEQFFGPGTRLTVL.

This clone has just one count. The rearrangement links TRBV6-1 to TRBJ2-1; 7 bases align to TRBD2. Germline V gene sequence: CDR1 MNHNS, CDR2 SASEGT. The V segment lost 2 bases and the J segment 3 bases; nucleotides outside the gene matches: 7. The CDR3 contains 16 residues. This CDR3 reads CASSELGGGIYNEQFF. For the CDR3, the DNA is TGTGCCAGCAGTGAATTGGGGGGAGGGATCTACAATGAGCAGTTCTTC.

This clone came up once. CDR3 region: CASSATLTNTEAFF. The CDR3 DNA reads as TGTGCCAGCAGCGCCACCCTAACGAACACTGAAGCTTTCTTT. The chain couples TRBV11-3 to TRBJ1-1; D is ambiguous. Germline CDR1 is SGHNT and CDR2 is YENEEA. Trimming removed 5 bases at V and 1 base at J, with 11 bases between. The CDR3 is 14 residues long.

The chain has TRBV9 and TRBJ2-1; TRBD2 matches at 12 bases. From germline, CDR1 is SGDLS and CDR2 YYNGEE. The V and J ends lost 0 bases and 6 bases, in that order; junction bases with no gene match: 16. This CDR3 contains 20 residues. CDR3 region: CASSVVGLAGGQGPLNEQFF. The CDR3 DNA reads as TGTGCCAGCAGCGTAGTCGGCCTAGCGGGAGGGCAGGGGCCCCTCAATGAGCAGTTCTTC.

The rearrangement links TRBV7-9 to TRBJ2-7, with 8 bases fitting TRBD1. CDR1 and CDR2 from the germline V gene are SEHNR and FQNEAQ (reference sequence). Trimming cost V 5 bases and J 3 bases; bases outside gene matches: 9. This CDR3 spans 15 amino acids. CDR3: CASSNGNTGGYEQYF. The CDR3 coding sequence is TGTGCCAGCAGCAATGGGAATACAGGGGGCTACGAGCAGTACTTC.

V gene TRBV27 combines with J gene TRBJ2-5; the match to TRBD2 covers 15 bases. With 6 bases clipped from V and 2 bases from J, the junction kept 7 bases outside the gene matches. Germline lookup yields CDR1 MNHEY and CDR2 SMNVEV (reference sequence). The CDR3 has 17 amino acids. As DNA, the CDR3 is TGTGCCAGCAGCAGGGGACTAGCGGGGGGAATGCAAGAGACCCAGTACTTC. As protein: CASSRGLAGGMQETQYF.

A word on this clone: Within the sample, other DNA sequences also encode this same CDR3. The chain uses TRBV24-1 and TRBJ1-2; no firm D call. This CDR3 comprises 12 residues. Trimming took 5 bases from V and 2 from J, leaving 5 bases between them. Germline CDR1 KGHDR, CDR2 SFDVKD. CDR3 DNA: TGTGCCACCAGTGCAGGAAACTATGGCTACACCTTC. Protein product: CATSAGNYGYTF.

DNA of the CDR3: TGTGCCAGCTCACCGGAACAGGGGAATCAGCCCCAGCATTTT. Amino acids: CASSPEQGNQPQHF. This sequence joins TRBV18 and TRBJ1-5; 7 nucleotides align to TRBD1. CDR1 is KGHSH, CDR2 LQKENI, per germline. The J segment lost 4 bases and the V segment lost 3 bases, leaving 3 bases of the junction unmatched. CDR3 size: 14 residues.

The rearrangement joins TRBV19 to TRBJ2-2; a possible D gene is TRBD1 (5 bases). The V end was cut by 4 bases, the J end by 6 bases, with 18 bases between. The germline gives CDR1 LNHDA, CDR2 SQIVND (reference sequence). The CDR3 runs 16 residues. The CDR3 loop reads CASSTERRGFPGELFF. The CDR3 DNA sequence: TGTGCCAGTAGTACTGAGAGAAGGGGTTTCCCCGGGGAGCTGTTTTTT.

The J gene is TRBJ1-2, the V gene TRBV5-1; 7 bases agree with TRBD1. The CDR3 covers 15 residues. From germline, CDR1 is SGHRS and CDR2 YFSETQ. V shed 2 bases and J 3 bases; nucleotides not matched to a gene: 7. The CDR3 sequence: CASSFGAGGDYGYTF. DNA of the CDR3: TGCGCCAGCAGCTTCGGGGCAGGGGGAGACTATGGCTACACCTTC.

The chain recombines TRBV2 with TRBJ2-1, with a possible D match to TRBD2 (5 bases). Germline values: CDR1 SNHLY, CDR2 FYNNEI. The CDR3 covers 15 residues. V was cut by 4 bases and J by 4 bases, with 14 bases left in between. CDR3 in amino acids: CASSGESGAYNEQFF. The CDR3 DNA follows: TGTGCCAGCAGTGGAGAAAGCGGAGCGTACAATGAGCAGTTCTTC.

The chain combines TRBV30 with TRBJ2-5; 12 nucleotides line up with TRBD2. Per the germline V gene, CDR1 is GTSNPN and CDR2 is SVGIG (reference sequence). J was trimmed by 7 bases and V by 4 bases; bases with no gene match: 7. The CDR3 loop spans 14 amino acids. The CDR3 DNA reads TGTGCCTGGACCCAGACTAGCGGGAGTGTGACCCAGTACTTC. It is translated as CAWTQTSGSVTQYF.